This is a list of T cell receptor beta chains from one sample in a study of identifying expanded T cells in peripheral blood. Only in-frame clones appear in the TCRdb table, and some are missing; sequencing was by immunoSEQ multiplex PCR. The sample has fewer than 85,000 clones; over 75% are singletons. Material for sequencing was blood. Receptors were obtained from a person aged 18 to 70 in good health. CDR3s include the opening cysteine and the closing phenylalanine or tryptophan. Fields, in order: clone size, J gene, D gene, V gene, CDR3 protein, CDR3 DNA. A D gene is named only where the DNA matches it firmly. Clone size is not always given. Where it is, it says once, few, many or a class for expanded clones.

abundance: NA
j_gene: TRBJ2-1
d_gene: NA
v_gene: TRBV19
CDR3aa: CASSRTGSYNEQFF
CDR3nt: TGTGCCAGTAGTCGCACGGGCTCCTACAATGAGCAGTTCTTC

abundance: few
j_gene: TRBJ1-5
d_gene: NA
v_gene: TRBV19
CDR3aa: CASSWAGQPQHF
CDR3nt: TGTGCCAGTAGTTGGGCGGGTCAGCCCCAGCATTTT

abundance: NA
j_gene: TRBJ1-5
d_gene: NA
v_gene: TRBV2
CDR3aa: CASSELRNQPQHF
CDR3nt: TGTGCCAGCAGTGAACTGCGGAATCAGCCCCAGCATTTT

abundance: NA
j_gene: TRBJ1-5
d_gene: NA
v_gene: TRBV19
CDR3aa: CASNPLVGGNQPQHF
CDR3nt: TGTGCCAGTAACCCGCTAGTGGGTGGCAATCAGCCCCAGCATTTT

abundance: NA
j_gene: TRBJ1-2
d_gene: TRBD1
v_gene: TRBV14
CDR3aa: CASSLNYIGTGPSGYTF
CDR3nt: TGTGCCAGCAGCCTGAATTACATCGGGACAGGCCCCTCGGGCTACACCTTC

abundance: NA
j_gene: TRBJ2-5
d_gene: NA
v_gene: TRBV5-1
CDR3aa: CASSFGWDTSRGETQYF
CDR3nt: TGCGCCAGCAGCTTCGGTTGGGACACCTCCCGAGGGGAGACCCAGTACTTC

abundance: NA
j_gene: TRBJ1-2
d_gene: NA
v_gene: TRBV7-2
CDR3aa: CASSLDAYGYTF
CDR3nt: TGTGCCAGCAGCTTAGATGCTTATGGCTACACCTTC

abundance: NA
j_gene: TRBJ2-3
d_gene: NA
v_gene: TRBV9
CDR3aa: CASSVSTAGTDTQYF
CDR3nt: TGTGCCAGCAGCGTAAGCACGGCGGGGACAGATACGCAGTATTTT

abundance: once
j_gene: TRBJ1-1
d_gene: NA
v_gene: TRBV30
CDR3aa: CAWSWEGEAFF
CDR3nt: TGTGCCTGGAGCTGGGAGGGCGAAGCTTTCTTT

abundance: NA
j_gene: TRBJ2-1
d_gene: TRBD1
v_gene: TRBV7-2
CDR3aa: CASSSTGVSYNEQFF
CDR3nt: TGTGCCAGCAGCTCGACAGGGGTGTCCTACAATGAGCAGTTCTTC

abundance: NA
j_gene: TRBJ2-1
d_gene: NA
v_gene: TRBV29-1
CDR3aa: CSVGTSTSSDEQFF
CDR3nt: TGCAGCGTAGGGACCTCAACGTCTTCGGATGAGCAGTTCTTC

abundance: NA
j_gene: TRBJ2-1
d_gene: TRBD2
v_gene: TRBV9
CDR3aa: CASSASAGGSYNEQFF
CDR3nt: TGTGCCAGCAGCGCCAGCGCGGGGGGCTCCTACAATGAGCAGTTCTTC

abundance: NA
j_gene: TRBJ2-1
d_gene: NA
v_gene: TRBV7-2
CDR3aa: CASTFSGSSYNEQFF
CDR3nt: TGTGCCAGCACCTTCAGCGGATCCTCCTACAATGAGCAGTTCTTC

abundance: few
j_gene: TRBJ1-6
d_gene: NA
v_gene: TRBV9
CDR3aa: CASSVEGQLNSPLHF
CDR3nt: TGTGCCAGCAGCGTAGAAGGGCAGTTAAATTCACCCCTCCACTTT

abundance: NA
j_gene: TRBJ1-1
d_gene: TRBD1
v_gene: TRBV2
CDR3aa: CASSPQGDTEAFF
CDR3nt: TGTGCCAGCAGTCCACAGGGGGACACTGAAGCTTTCTTT